This entry is about one T cell receptor (beta chain). Antigen unknown. Each of the donors was a healthy adult who was HIV-negative and had not had a recent acute infection or vaccination. Measured with immunoSEQ multiplex PCR; TCRdb has only the in-frame clones, and not every one. This sample carries approximately 720,000 clones, around 72% of them seen once, and the ten largest clones take roughly 1.8%. The CDR3 sequence is 14 residues long. V was cut by 3 bases and J by 3 bases, with 12 bases left in between. CDR1 MDHEN and CDR2 SYDVKM come from the germline V gene. This record belongs to a study of shared clonotypes between healthy human individuals. Whole-study results and caveats: Naive CD4 clonotypes were shared across a handful of donors at roughly 5%.

The V gene is TRBV28, the J gene TRBJ2-7; D may correspond to TRBD1 or TRBD2 (5 bases each). The source material was memory CD4+ T cells sorted from blood. Described subset: CD45RA-negative fraction. The sequence was collected from a woman between 25 and 40 years old in good health. CDR3 coding DNA: TGTGCCAGCAGTTTCACGGGACGGGGCTACGAGCAGTACTTC. Translation: CASSFTGRGYEQYF.